A selection of T cell receptor beta chains follows, all from one sample in a study of neoadjuvant anti-PD-1 for oral cavity cancer. TCRdb's table, derived via immunoSEQ multiplex PCR, lists solely in-frame clones and lacks some. This sample has roughly 7,800 clones; approximately 62% occur once, and the top ten carry about 3.5%. Sequenced material: PBMCs, taken after nivolumab (anti-PD-1) treatment. These receptors were taken from a person aged 40-85 years with oral cavity squamous cell carcinoma. The CDR3 runs from the conserved cysteine through the conserved F or W. D genes are given only for firm matches. Only some rows state a clone size, as once, few, many or a class for expanded clones.

V gene	J gene	clone size	D gene	CDR3 DNA	CDR3 protein
TRBV7-2	TRBJ2-1	few	TRBD2	TGTGCCAGCAGCTTAGCAAGAAGAGGACTAGGCTCCTACAATGAGCAGTTCTTC	CASSLARRGLGSYNEQFF
TRBV10-3	TRBJ1-1	.	.	TGTGCCATCATGCCGGGACAAAAGACTGAAGCTTTCTTT	CAIMPGQKTEAFF
TRBV6-1	TRBJ2-7	large	.	TGTGCCAGCAGTGAAGGACAGGAATACTACGAGCAGTACTTC	CASSEGQEYYEQYF
TRBV30	TRBJ2-1	.	.	TGTGCCTGGAGATCGGTGGGCAGGAGTTTAAGTAATGAGCAGTTCTTC	CAWRSVGRSLSNEQFF
TRBV7-2	TRBJ1-5	few	TRBD1	TGTGCCAGCAGCCCCCAGGGGGCGGGTCAGCCCCAGCATTTT	CASSPQGAGQPQHF
TRBV18	TRBJ1-2	few	.	TGTGCCAGCTCACCACCGGCGGCAGGGCGGCGGTATGGCTACACCTTC	CASSPPAAGRRYGYTF
TRBV5-1	TRBJ2-3	.	TRBD1	TGCGCCAGCAGCTTGGACAGGGGGCTGGATACGCAGTATTTT	CASSLDRGLDTQYF
TRBV10-1	TRBJ1-6	.	.	TGCGCCAGCAGTGACCAGGGCGATTCACCCCTCCACTTT	CASSDQGDSPLHF
TRBV7-9	TRBJ1-1	few	.	TGTGCCAGCAGCCGAGGGAGGAACACTGAAGCTTTCTTT	CASSRGRNTEAFF
TRBV11-3	TRBJ2-1	.	.	TGTGCCAGCAGCTTAGCGGGTGATGAGCAGTTCTTC	CASSLAGDEQFF
TRBV11-3	TRBJ2-1	.	.	TGTGCCAGCAGCTTAGGGTATAGCTCCTACAATGAGCAGTTCTTC	CASSLGYSSYNEQFF
TRBV28	TRBJ2-5	.	TRBD2	TGTGCCAGCAGTTTTTTGCCGAGCCGGACTAGCGGGGGGGAAAGGGAGACCCAGTACTTC	CASSFLPSRTSGGERETQYF
TRBV27	TRBJ2-7	.	TRBD1	TGTGCCAGCAGTTTATCGGGACAGGGTCCCTACGAGCAGTACTTC	CASSLSGQGPYEQYF
TRBV6-1	TRBJ2-3	.	.	TGTGCCAGCAGGGCAGTCACAGATACGCAGTATTTT	CASRAVTDTQYF
TRBV7-2	TRBJ2-7	.	.	TGTGCCAGCAGCTTAGTGTCGGGGGATGAAGGGTCCTACGAGCAGTACTTC	CASSLVSGDEGSYEQYF
TRBV6-6	TRBJ2-5	.	.	TGTGCCAGCAGTTACGGGGGGGCACGGCTCCAAGAGACCCAGTACTTC	CASSYGGARLQETQYF
TRBV19	TRBJ1-1	.	.	TGTGCCAGTAGTACGTACAGGGTACGGGGGACTGAAGCTTTCTTT	CASSTYRVRGTEAFF
TRBV4-3	TRBJ2-1	.	TRBD1	TGCGCCAGCAGCCAAGACGGGACAGGGGGAGGGGAGCAGTTCTTC	CASSQDGTGGGEQFF
TRBV7-2	TRBJ2-5	.	TRBD2	TGTGCCAGCAGCTTCGGGGGGGGCCAAGAGACCCAGTACTTC	CASSFGGGQETQYF
TRBV5-1	TRBJ2-7	.	.	TGCGCCAGCAGCTTGCAGGAGTTCTACGAGCAGTACTTC	CASSLQEFYEQYF
TRBV5-1	TRBJ1-3	.	.	TGCGCCAGCAGCTTGGGGGACTCTGGAAACACCATATATTTT	CASSLGDSGNTIYF
TRBV7-6	TRBJ2-2	.	.	TGTGCCAGCAGCTTAGCGGGAGTAGCGTCCACCGGGGAGCTGTTTTTT	CASSLAGVASTGELFF
TRBV11-3	TRBJ2-3	.	.	TGTGCCAGCAGCTTGGTAGGGGCCTCAACAGATACGCAGTATTTT	CASSLVGASTDTQYF
TRBV7-9	TRBJ2-1	.	.	TGTGCCAGCAGCTTAGTTCAGGGATCTTTCAATGAGCAGTTCTTC	CASSLVQGSFNEQFF
TRBV4-1	TRBJ1-5	few	.	TGCGCCAGCAGCCAGACAGTTTTGCGGGGGCCTCAGCCCCAGCATTTT	CASSQTVLRGPQPQHF
TRBV2	TRBJ1-6	.	TRBD1	TGTGCCAGCAGGGCAGGGACAGCCAATTCACCCCTCCACTTT	CASRAGTANSPLHF
TRBV5-1	TRBJ2-5	.	TRBD1	TGCGCCAGCAGCTCTACAGGGGGAGAGACCCAGTACTTC	CASSSTGGETQYF
TRBV7-5	TRBJ1-2	.	.	TGTGCCAGAAGCTTAGAGCTGGAAGTGGACAGGGAAAAATGTGCTGTTGGCTACACCTTC	CARSLELEVDREKCAVGYTF
TRBV27	TRBJ2-2	few	.	TGTGCCAGCAGTTTAACGGAAAACACCGGGGAGCTGTTTTTT	CASSLTENTGELFF
TRBV7-2	TRBJ2-5	few	.	TGTGCCAGCAGCTTAGGTGATAGGGAACAAGAGACCCAGTACTTC	CASSLGDREQETQYF
TRBV6-5	TRBJ2-7	.	TRBD1	TGTGCCAGCAGTAAGGACAGGGGAAGGTATCCGTACTTC	CASSKDRGRYPYF
TRBV6-5	TRBJ1-6	.	.	TGTGCCAGCAGCAACCTATTTAATTCACCCCTCCACTTT	CASSNLFNSPLHF
TRBV7-2	TRBJ2-5	.	.	TGTGCCAGCAGCTTAGCGTGGGGGCCAAGGGAGACCCAGTACTTC	CASSLAWGPRETQYF
TRBV27	TRBJ2-1	.	TRBD1	TGTGCCAGCAGTTACGGGGACAGCTATGAGCAGTTCTTC	CASSYGDSYEQFF
TRBV27	TRBJ2-1	once	TRBD1	TGTGCCAGCAGGCGCCCGGGACAGTCCAAAAGGGGTGAGCAGTTCTTC	CASRRPGQSKRGEQFF
TRBV19	TRBJ2-7	.	.	TGTGCCAGTAGTCTAGGGGACGGCTCCTACGAGCAGTACTTC	CASSLGDGSYEQYF
TRBV7-8	TRBJ2-2	.	.	TGTGCCAGCAGCTTTATCTCGTCCACCGGGGAGCTGTTTTTT	CASSFISSTGELFF
TRBV7-2	TRBJ2-3	.	.	TGTGCCAGCAGCCCTGAAATTTTCCGGGACCCGAATACGCAGTATTTT	CASSPEIFRDPNTQYF
TRBV27	TRBJ1-4	.	TRBD1	TGTGCCAGCAGTTCAAGGACAGGGTCTAATGAAAAACTGTTTTTT	CASSSRTGSNEKLFF
TRBV14	TRBJ1-2	few	.	TGTGCCAGCAGCCCCGGGGCATACGGCTACACCTTC	CASSPGAYGYTF
TRBV13	TRBJ1-5	.	TRBD1	TGTGCCAGCAGCTTGTCACAGGGGAATCAGCCCCAGCATTTT	CASSLSQGNQPQHF
TRBV28	TRBJ2-1	few	.	TGTGCCAGCAGTTCCCTCGGACGGACTGAGCAGTTCTTC	CASSSLGRTEQFF
TRBV7-8	TRBJ2-2	.	.	TGTGCCAGCAGCTTAGGGGGTCGATCGAACACCGGGGAGCTGTTTTTT	CASSLGGRSNTGELFF
TRBV6-4	TRBJ2-6	.	.	TGTGCCAGCAGTGAAGACAGCTCTGGGGCCAACGTCCTGACTTTC	CASSEDSSGANVLTF
TRBV27	TRBJ1-5	.	TRBD1	TGTGCCACCGGACAGGGCAATCAGCCCCAGCATTTT	CATGQGNQPQHF
TRBV4-3	TRBJ2-7	.	.	TGCGCCAGCAGCCAAGTAAGCTCCGAGCAGTACTTC	CASSQVSSEQYF
TRBV6-4	TRBJ2-1	.	TRBD1	TGTGCCAGCAGCAGGGACAGGGGAAATGAGCAGTTCTTC	CASSRDRGNEQFF
TRBV10-3	TRBJ1-2	.	TRBD1	TGTGCCATCACCGAAAACAGGGGGTCTGCTGGCTACACCTTC	CAITENRGSAGYTF
TRBV28	TRBJ2-7	.	.	TGTGCCAGCAGATCAGCCGACAGCCTGCTCGAGCAGTACTTC	CASRSADSLLEQYF
TRBV28	TRBJ2-5	.	.	TGTGCCAGCAACCAGGGGAGGGAGACCCAGTACTTC	CASNQGRETQYF
TRBV7-8	TRBJ2-1	.	TRBD1	TGTGCCAGCGGTTTTGGCCGGGACAGGGACAACAATGAGCAGTTCTTC	CASGFGRDRDNNEQFF
TRBV11-2	TRBJ1-3	.	.	TGTGCCAGCAGCCCGCGGACAGACCCCTCTGGAAACACCATATATTTT	CASSPRTDPSGNTIYF